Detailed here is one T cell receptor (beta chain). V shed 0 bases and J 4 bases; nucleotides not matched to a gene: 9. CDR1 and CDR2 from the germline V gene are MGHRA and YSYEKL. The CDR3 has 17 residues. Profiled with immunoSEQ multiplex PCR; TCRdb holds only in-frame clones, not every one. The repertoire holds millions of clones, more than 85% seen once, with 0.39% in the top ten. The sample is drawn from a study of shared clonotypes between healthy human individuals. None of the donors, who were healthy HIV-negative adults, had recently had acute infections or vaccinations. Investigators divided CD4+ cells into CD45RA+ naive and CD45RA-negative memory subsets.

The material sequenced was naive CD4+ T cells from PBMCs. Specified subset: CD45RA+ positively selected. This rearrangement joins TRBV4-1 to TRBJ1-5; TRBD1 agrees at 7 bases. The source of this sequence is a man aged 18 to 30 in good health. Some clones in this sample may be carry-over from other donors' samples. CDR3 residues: CASSQDPQGGWNQPQHF. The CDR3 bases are TGCGCCAGCAGCCAAGATCCCCAGGGGGGTTGGAATCAGCCCCAGCATTTT.